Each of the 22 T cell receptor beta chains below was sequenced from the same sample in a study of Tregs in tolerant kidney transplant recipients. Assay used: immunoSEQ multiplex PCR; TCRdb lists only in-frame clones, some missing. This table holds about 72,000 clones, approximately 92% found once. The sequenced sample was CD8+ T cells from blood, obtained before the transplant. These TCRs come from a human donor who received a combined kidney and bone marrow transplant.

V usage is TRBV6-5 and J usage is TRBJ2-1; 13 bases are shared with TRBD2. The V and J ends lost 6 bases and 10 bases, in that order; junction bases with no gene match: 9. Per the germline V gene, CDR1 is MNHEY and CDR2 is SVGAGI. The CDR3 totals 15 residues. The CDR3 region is CASSIGLAGAGEQFF. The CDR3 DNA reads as TGTGCCAGCAGCATCGGACTAGCGGGAGCGGGGGAGCAGTTCTTC.

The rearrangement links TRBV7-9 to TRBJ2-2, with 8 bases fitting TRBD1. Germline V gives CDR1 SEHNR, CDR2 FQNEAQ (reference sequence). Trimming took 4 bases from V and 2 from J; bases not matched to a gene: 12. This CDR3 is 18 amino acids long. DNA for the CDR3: TGTGCCAGCAGCTCCTCTAAGGGCAGGGGGCATAACACCGGGGAGCTGTTTTTT. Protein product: CASSSSKGRGHNTGELFF.

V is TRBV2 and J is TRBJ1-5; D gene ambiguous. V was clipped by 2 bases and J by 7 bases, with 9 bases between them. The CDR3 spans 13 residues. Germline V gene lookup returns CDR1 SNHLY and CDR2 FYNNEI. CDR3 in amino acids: CASSESGLQPQHF. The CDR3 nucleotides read TGTGCCAGCAGTGAATCGGGGTTGCAGCCCCAGCATTTT. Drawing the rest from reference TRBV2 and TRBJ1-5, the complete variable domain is EPEVTQTPSHQVTQMGQEVILRCVPISNHLYFYWYRQILGQKVEFLVSFYNNEISEKSEIFDDQFSVERPDGSNFTLKIRSTKLEDSAMYFCASSESGLQPQHFGDGTRLSIL.

The CDR3 DNA follows: TGTGCCAGTAGCACAGGGGGGGAGCAGTACTTC. This codes for CASSTGGEQYF. The chain joins TRBV19 to TRBJ2-7, with 8 positions matching TRBD1. The CDR3 has 11 residues. CDR1 is LNHDA and CDR2 is SQIVND in the germline V gene (reference sequence). After removal of 6 bases from V and 7 bases from J, the junction contained 2 bases not matched to a gene. The full variable domain, its missing parts supplied by reference TRBV19 and TRBJ2-7, is DGGITQSPKYLFRKEGQNVTLSCEQNLNHDAMYWYRQDPGQGLRLIYYSQIVNDFQKGDIAEGYSVSREKKESFPLTVTSAQKNPTAFYLCASSTGGEQYFGPGTRLTVT.

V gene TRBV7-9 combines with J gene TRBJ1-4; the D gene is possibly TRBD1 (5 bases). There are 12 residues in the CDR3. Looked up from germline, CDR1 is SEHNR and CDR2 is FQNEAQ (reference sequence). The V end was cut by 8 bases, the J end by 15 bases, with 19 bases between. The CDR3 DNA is TGTGCCAGCGGGGGGGTTCCGGAGCGGGTGTTTTTT. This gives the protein CASGGVPERVFF.

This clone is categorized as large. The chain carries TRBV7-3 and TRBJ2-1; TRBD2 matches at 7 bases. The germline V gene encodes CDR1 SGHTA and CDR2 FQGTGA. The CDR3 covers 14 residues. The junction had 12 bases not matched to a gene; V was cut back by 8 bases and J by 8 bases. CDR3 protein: CASARLAGPDEQFF. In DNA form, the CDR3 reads TGTGCCAGCGCTCGATTAGCGGGTCCGGATGAGCAGTTCTTC.

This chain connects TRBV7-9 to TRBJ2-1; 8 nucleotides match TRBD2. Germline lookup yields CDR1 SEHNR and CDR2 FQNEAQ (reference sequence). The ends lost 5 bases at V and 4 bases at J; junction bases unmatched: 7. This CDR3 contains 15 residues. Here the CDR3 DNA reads TGTGCCAGCAGCGTTCTAGCGGGCCAATACAATGAGCAGTTCTTC. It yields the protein CASSVLAGQYNEQFF.

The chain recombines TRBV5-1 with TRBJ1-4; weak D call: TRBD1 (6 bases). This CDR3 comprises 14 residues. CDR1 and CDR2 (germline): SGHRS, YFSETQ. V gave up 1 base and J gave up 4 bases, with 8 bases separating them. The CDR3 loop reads CASSLSDSNEKLFF. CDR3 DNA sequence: TGCGCCAGCAGCTTGTCGGACAGTAATGAAAAACTGTTTTTT.

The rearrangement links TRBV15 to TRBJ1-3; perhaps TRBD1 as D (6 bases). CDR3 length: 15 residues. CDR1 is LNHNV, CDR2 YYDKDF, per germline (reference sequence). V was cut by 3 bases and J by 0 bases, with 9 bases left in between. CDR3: CATSRGDTSGNTIYF. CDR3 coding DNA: TGTGCCACCAGCAGGGGGGACACCTCTGGAAACACCATATATTTT.

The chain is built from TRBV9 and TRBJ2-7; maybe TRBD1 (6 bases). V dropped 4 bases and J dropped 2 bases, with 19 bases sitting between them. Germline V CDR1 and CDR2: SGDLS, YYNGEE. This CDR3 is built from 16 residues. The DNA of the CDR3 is TGTGCCAGCAGCCCAGAAGTTCAGGGGATAACCTACGAGCAGTACTTC. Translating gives CASSPEVQGITYEQYF.

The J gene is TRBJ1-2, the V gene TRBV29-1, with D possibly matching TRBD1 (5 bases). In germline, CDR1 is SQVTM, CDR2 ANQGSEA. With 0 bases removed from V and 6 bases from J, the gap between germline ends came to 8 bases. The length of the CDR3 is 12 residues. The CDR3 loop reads CSVEDREDGYTF. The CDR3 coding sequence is TGCAGCGTTGAAGACAGGGAGGATGGCTACACCTTC. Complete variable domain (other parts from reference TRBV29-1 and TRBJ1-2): SAVISQKPSRDICQRGTSLTIQCQVDSQVTMMFWYRQQPGQSLTLIATANQGSEATYESGFVIDKFPISRPNLTFSTLTVSNMSPEDSSIYLCSVEDREDGYTFGSGTRLTVV.

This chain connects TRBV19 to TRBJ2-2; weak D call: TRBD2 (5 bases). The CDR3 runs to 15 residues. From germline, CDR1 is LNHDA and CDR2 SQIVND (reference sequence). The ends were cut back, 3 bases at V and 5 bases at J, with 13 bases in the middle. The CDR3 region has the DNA TGTGCCAGTAGTATCGTGGGAGCTGGAACCGGGGAGCTGTTTTTT. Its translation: CASSIVGAGTGELFF.

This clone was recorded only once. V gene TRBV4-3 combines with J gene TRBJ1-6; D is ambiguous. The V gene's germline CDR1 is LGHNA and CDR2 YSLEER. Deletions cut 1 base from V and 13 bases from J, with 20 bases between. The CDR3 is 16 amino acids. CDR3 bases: TGCGCCAGCAGCCAAGCCTGGGCCGCACCCTACTCCCCCCTCCACTTT. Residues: CASSQAWAAPYSPLHF.

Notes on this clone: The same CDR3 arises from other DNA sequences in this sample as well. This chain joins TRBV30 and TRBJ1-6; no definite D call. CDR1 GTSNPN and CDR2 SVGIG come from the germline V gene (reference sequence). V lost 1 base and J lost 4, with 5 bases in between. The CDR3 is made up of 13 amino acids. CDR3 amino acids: CAWSDSYNSPLHF. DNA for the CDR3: TGTGCCTGGAGTGACTCTTATAATTCACCCCTCCACTTT.

The CDR3 sequence: CASSPAPEGPLTGELFF. CDR3 bases: TGTGCCAGCAGTCCGGCCCCGGAGGGCCCGTTAACCGGGGAGCTGTTTTTT. The genes are TRBV27 and TRBJ2-2, with TRBD2 as a possible D gene (6 bases). CDR1 is MNHEY, CDR2 SMNVEV, per germline (reference sequence). V dropped 5 bases and J dropped 5 bases, with 21 bases sitting between them. The CDR3 totals 17 residues.

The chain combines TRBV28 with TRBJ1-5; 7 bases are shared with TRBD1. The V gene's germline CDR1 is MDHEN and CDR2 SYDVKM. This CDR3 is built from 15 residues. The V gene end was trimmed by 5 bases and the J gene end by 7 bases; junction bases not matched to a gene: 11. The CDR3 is CASSPTGDWEQPQHF. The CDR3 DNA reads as TGTGCCAGCAGTCCCACAGGGGATTGGGAACAGCCCCAGCATTTT.

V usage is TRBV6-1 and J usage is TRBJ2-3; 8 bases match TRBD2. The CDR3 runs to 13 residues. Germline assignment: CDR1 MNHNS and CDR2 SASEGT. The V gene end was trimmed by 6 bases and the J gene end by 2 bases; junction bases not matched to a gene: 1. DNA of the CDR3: TGTGCCAGCAGACTAGCGGACACAGATACGCAGTATTTT. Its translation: CASRLADTDTQYF.

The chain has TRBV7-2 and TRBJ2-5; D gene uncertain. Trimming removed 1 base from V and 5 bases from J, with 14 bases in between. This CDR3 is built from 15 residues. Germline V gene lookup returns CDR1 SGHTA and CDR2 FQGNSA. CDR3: CASSLDLMLVETQYF. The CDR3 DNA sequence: TGTGCCAGCAGCTTAGATTTAATGCTAGTGGAGACCCAGTACTTC.

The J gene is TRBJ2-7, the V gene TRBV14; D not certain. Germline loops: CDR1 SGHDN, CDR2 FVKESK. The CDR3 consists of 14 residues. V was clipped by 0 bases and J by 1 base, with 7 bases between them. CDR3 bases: TGTGCCAGCAGCCAAGATCCTAGTTCCTACGAGCAGTACTTC. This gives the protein CASSQDPSSYEQYF.

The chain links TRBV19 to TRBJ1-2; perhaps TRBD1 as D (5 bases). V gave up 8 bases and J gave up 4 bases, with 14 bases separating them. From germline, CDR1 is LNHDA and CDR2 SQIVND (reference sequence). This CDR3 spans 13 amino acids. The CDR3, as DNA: TGTGCCAGTGCCCTGGGGCAGGGCTATGGCTACACCTTC. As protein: CASALGQGYGYTF.

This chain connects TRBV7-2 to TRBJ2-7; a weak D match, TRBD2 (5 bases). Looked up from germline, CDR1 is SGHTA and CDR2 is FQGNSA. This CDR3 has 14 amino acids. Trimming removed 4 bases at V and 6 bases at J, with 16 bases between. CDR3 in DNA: TGTGCCAGCAGCTCGGGCTCACTAGGTCTCGAGCAGTACTTC. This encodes CASSSGSLGLEQYF.

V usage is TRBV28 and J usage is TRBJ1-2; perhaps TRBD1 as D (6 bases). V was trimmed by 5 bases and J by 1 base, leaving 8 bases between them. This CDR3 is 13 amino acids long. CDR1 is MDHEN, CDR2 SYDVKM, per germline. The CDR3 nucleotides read TGTGCCAGCAGTGGGACATTTAACTATGGCTACACCTTC. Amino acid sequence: CASSGTFNYGYTF.